The rows below give T cell receptor beta chains drawn from one sample of a study of blood T cell repertoires in COVID-19. The protocol was immunoSEQ multiplex PCR, while the TCRdb copy is restricted to in-frame clones and leaves out a portion. In the table there are about 360,000 clones, 87% of which are singletons. Sequencing was done on a sample of PBMCs or T cells enriched from blood (not recorded which). These receptors all stem from a man between 25 and 39 years old who had recovered from COVID-19. Both conserved end residues are part of each CDR3. The order of the fields is V gene, D gene, clone size, J gene, CDR3 DNA, CDR3 protein. D genes are given only for firm matches. Clone size is shown for a subset of rows, as once, few, many or a class of expanded clone.

V: TRBV7-8
D: TRBD2
size: -
J: TRBJ2-1
DNA: TGTGCCAGCAGCCACGGACTAGAAGGTGAGCAGTTCTTC
CDR3: CASSHGLEGEQFF

V: TRBV7-6
D: TRBD1
size: -
J: TRBJ2-1
DNA: TGTGCCAGCAGCTTAGCCCTGACAGGGACCTACAATGAGCAGTTCTTC
CDR3: CASSLALTGTYNEQFF

V: TRBV7-2
D: TRBD1
size: -
J: TRBJ2-7
DNA: TGTGCCAGCAGTCCTAGCGGACAGGGGGCCTACGAGCAGTACTTC
CDR3: CASSPSGQGAYEQYF

V: TRBV6-6
D: TRBD1
size: -
J: TRBJ2-7
DNA: TGTGCCAGCAGATATGGACAGGGGGAATTGTACGAGCAGTACTTC
CDR3: CASRYGQGELYEQYF

V: TRBV27
D: TRBD1
size: few
J: TRBJ1-3
DNA: TGTGCCAGCAGTCCAGGGGGCGCATTTGGAAACACCATATATTTT
CDR3: CASSPGGAFGNTIYF

V: TRBV5-5
D: TRBD1
size: -
J: TRBJ2-7
DNA: TGTGCCAGCAGCTCCCCAAAGGGGGCTTATATCTACGAGCAGTACTTC
CDR3: CASSSPKGAYIYEQYF

V: TRBV4-2
D: -
size: -
J: TRBJ2-7
DNA: TGTGCCAGCAGCCAAGGTAGGGCGGGGAGCTCCTACGAGCAGTACTTC
CDR3: CASSQGRAGSSYEQYF

V: TRBV14
D: -
size: -
J: TRBJ2-3
DNA: TGTGCCAGCAGCCAAGATGCGGGGTCTAGCACAGATACGCAGTATTTT
CDR3: CASSQDAGSSTDTQYF

V: TRBV6-6
D: TRBD1
size: -
J: TRBJ1-6
DNA: TGTGCCAGTCTCCGGGACAGACTCAATTCACCCCTCCACTTT
CDR3: CASLRDRLNSPLHF

V: TRBV5-5
D: -
size: -
J: TRBJ2-3
DNA: TGTGCCAGCAGCTTGACGCAGGGAACCCTCACAGATACGCAGTATTTT
CDR3: CASSLTQGTLTDTQYF

V: TRBV6-5
D: -
size: once
J: TRBJ1-1
DNA: TGTGCCAGCGGTCTCGGGGGAGGGGTCACTGAAGCTTTCTTT
CDR3: CASGLGGGVTEAFF

V: TRBV12-3/TRBV12-4
D: -
size: -
J: TRBJ1-1
DNA: TGTGCCAGCAGTAGGACAGTGGGCACTGAAGCTTTCTTT
CDR3: CASSRTVGTEAFF

V: TRBV5-5
D: -
size: -
J: TRBJ1-5
DNA: TGTGCCAGCAGCTTGCGGGGAACCGGAGGCGGAAATCAGCCCCAGCATTTT
CDR3: CASSLRGTGGGNQPQHF

V: TRBV30
D: TRBD1
size: -
J: TRBJ1-2
DNA: TGTGCCTGGAGCCGACAGGGGGTCTATGGCTACACCTTC
CDR3: CAWSRQGVYGYTF

V: TRBV30
D: TRBD1
size: -
J: TRBJ2-1
DNA: TGTGCCTGGACCCTGGGACAGTCCTACAATGAGCAGTTCTTC
CDR3: CAWTLGQSYNEQFF

V: TRBV7-9
D: -
size: -
J: TRBJ1-1
DNA: TGTGCCAGCAGCTTAGAAGGGAGGCCGAACACTGAAGCTTTCTTT
CDR3: CASSLEGRPNTEAFF

V: TRBV6-2/TRBV6-3
D: TRBD2
size: -
J: TRBJ2-1
DNA: TGTGCCAGCAGTTACCTCCCTTGGCGGGGGTCCTACAATGAGCAGTTCTTC
CDR3: CASSYLPWRGSYNEQFF

V: TRBV9
D: -
size: -
J: TRBJ1-4
DNA: TGTGCCAGCAGCGTACAGGAGGGTGAAAAACTGTTTTTT
CDR3: CASSVQEGEKLFF

V: TRBV5-6
D: -
size: -
J: TRBJ1-6
DNA: TGTGCCAGCAGCTCACCGACAGGTTCACCCCTCCACTTT
CDR3: CASSSPTGSPLHF

V: TRBV7-2
D: -
size: -
J: TRBJ2-2
DNA: TGTGCCAGCGTCCAGGGGTTCACCGGGGAGCTGTTTTTT
CDR3: CASVQGFTGELFF

V: TRBV5-5
D: TRBD1
size: -
J: TRBJ2-7
DNA: TGTGCCAGCAGCTTGTTACAGGGGTCCTACGAGCAGTACTTC
CDR3: CASSLLQGSYEQYF

V: TRBV9
D: TRBD2
size: -
J: TRBJ2-5
DNA: TGTGCCAGCAGCGTCTGGAGGGAGGGAGAGACCCAGTACTTC
CDR3: CASSVWREGETQYF

V: TRBV18
D: -
size: -
J: TRBJ1-6
DNA: TGTGCCAGCTCACCCGACGGCGGGGATCTACCCCTCCACTTT
CDR3: CASSPDGGDLPLHF

V: TRBV6-5
D: -
size: -
J: TRBJ1-6
DNA: TGTGCCAGCAGCCCCTCAGGGCTCTATAATTCACCCCTCCACTTT
CDR3: CASSPSGLYNSPLHF

V: TRBV7-2
D: -
size: -
J: TRBJ1-1
DNA: TGTGCCAGCAGCCTTTCCGGGTGGGAAGCTTTCTTT
CDR3: CASSLSGWEAFF

V: TRBV5-1
D: -
size: -
J: TRBJ2-3
DNA: TGCGCCAGCAGCTTGGGACAGACCACAGATACGCAGTATTTT
CDR3: CASSLGQTTDTQYF

V: TRBV13
D: TRBD1
size: -
J: TRBJ1-1
DNA: TGTGCCAGCAGCTCACAGGGGGCCCTTCAAGCTTTCTTT
CDR3: CASSSQGALQAFF

V: TRBV12-3/TRBV12-4
D: -
size: once
J: TRBJ1-1
DNA: TGTGCCAGCAGGGTCGACATGACTGAAGCTTTCTTT
CDR3: CASRVDMTEAFF

V: TRBV7-6
D: TRBD2
size: -
J: TRBJ2-3
DNA: TGTGCCAGCAGCTTCGTAGCGGGGGGCACAGATACGCAGTATTTT
CDR3: CASSFVAGGTDTQYF

V: TRBV3-1/TRBV3-2
D: -
size: -
J: TRBJ2-7
DNA: TGTGCCAGCAGCCCCGGACAGAGAGCCTACGAGCAGTACTTC
CDR3: CASSPGQRAYEQYF

V: TRBV6-5
D: -
size: -
J: TRBJ1-5
DNA: TGTGCCAGCAGTTCCAACGGAGCGGGCGCCAATCAGCCCCAGCATTTT
CDR3: CASSSNGAGANQPQHF

V: TRBV4-2
D: TRBD1
size: -
J: TRBJ1-2
DNA: TGTGCCAGCAGCCAAGATCCAGGGGGCGCCGGGAATGGCTACACCTTC
CDR3: CASSQDPGGAGNGYTF

V: TRBV5-5
D: -
size: -
J: TRBJ1-5
DNA: TGTGCCAGCAGCTTGGGCGCGTCGAGCAATCAGCCCCAGCATTTT
CDR3: CASSLGASSNQPQHF

V: TRBV4-1
D: TRBD1
size: -
J: TRBJ1-5
DNA: TGCGCCAGCAGCCAAGAGAGGGGGCAGGGCAATCAGCCCCAGCATTTT
CDR3: CASSQERGQGNQPQHF

V: TRBV15
D: TRBD1
size: -
J: TRBJ1-5
DNA: TGTGCCACCAGCCAGGGGGCTTCCCATAGCAATCAGCCCCAGCATTTT
CDR3: CATSQGASHSNQPQHF

V: TRBV25-1
D: TRBD1
size: -
J: TRBJ1-6
DNA: TGTGCCAGCAGTGAACAAACCCCTAACCGGGACAGATCTTCACCCCTCCACTTT
CDR3: CASSEQTPNRDRSSPLHF

V: TRBV21-1
D: -
size: once
J: TRBJ1-2
DNA: TGTGCCAGCAGCGCACCGGGACAGCATTATGGCTACACCTTC
CDR3: CASSAPGQHYGYTF

V: TRBV6-5
D: TRBD1
size: -
J: TRBJ2-1
DNA: TGTGCCAGCAGTTACCGGGACAGGGGTGGAGGTGAGCAGTTCTTC
CDR3: CASSYRDRGGGEQFF

V: TRBV18
D: TRBD1
size: -
J: TRBJ1-1
DNA: TGTGCCAGCTCACTAGGCACGCCCGGGACAGGTTCGTCGTCTTTCTTT
CDR3: CASSLGTPGTGSSSFF

V: TRBV19
D: TRBD1
size: -
J: TRBJ1-6
DNA: TGTGCCAGTAGTATACCAGGGTGGACAGGGGAGAAGGGTTCACCCCTCCACTTT
CDR3: CASSIPGWTGEKGSPLHF

V: TRBV2
D: TRBD2
size: -
J: TRBJ2-3
DNA: TGTGCCAGCAACCTAATCCTAGCGGGGGGAGATACGCAGTATTTT
CDR3: CASNLILAGGDTQYF

V: TRBV9
D: -
size: -
J: TRBJ2-7
DNA: TGTGCCAGCAGCGTCGGACTGGGAGAATACGAGCAGTACTTC
CDR3: CASSVGLGEYEQYF

V: TRBV7-8
D: TRBD1
size: -
J: TRBJ1-2
DNA: TGTGCCAGCAGACCCGACAGGGTGGGGGACTATGGCTACACCTTC
CDR3: CASRPDRVGDYGYTF

V: TRBV5-1
D: TRBD1
size: once
J: TRBJ2-7
DNA: TGCGCCAGCAGCTTAAGACAGGGGGCGTCCGAGCAGTACTTC
CDR3: CASSLRQGASEQYF

V: TRBV6-2/TRBV6-3
D: -
size: -
J: TRBJ2-5
DNA: TGTGCCAGCAGCTTGAGTGGTGCTCAACAAGAGACCCAGTACTTC
CDR3: CASSLSGAQQETQYF

V: TRBV6-5
D: -
size: once
J: TRBJ1-6
DNA: TGTGCCACCAGAGGACTCGCCGGTGATTCACCCCTCCACTTT
CDR3: CATRGLAGDSPLHF

V: TRBV15
D: -
size: -
J: TRBJ2-5
DNA: TGTGCCACCAGCAGACGTATAAAAGAGACCCAGTACTTC
CDR3: CATSRRIKETQYF

V: TRBV11-2
D: -
size: -
J: TRBJ1-1
DNA: TGTGCCAGCAGCTTAGATCCCCCACTAATGAACACTGAAGCTTTCTTT
CDR3: CASSLDPPLMNTEAFF

V: TRBV11-3
D: TRBD2
size: once
J: TRBJ2-3
DNA: TGTGCCAGCAGCCATACGGGGGGAACCGGGAATACGCAGTATTTT
CDR3: CASSHTGGTGNTQYF